The 6 T cell receptor beta chains below were found in one sample sequenced in a study of CD8 T cells in Susac syndrome. Random hexamers were used to reverse transcribe an amount of 0.5 to 1 ug RNA. TCRdb reprocessed the immunoSEQ multiplex PCR reads with MiXCR, giving one entry per CDR3 protein. The table records about 300,000 distinct CDR3 sequences, 75% to 85% of them present only once. The sequenced sample was CD8+ T cells from PBMCs. Receptors originate from a human donor with multiple sclerosis.

This chain connects TRBV18 to TRBJ2-1; the D is unclear. There are 14 residues in the CDR3. V was shortened by 1 base and J by 4 bases, with 8 bases between the two germline ends. Germline values: CDR1 KGHSH, CDR2 LQKENI. In DNA, the CDR3 is TGTGCCAGCTCACCACGTGAACAGTACAATGAGCAGTTCTTC. Translation: CASSPREQYNEQFF.

This chain uses TRBV28 with TRBJ2-3; the D is unclear. V dropped 6 bases and J dropped 5 bases, with 15 bases sitting between them. Germline V gives CDR1 MDHEN, CDR2 SYDVKM. CDR3 length equals 14 residues. CDR3 sequence reads: CASSRGPGGDTQYF. The CDR3 coding sequence is TGTGCCAGCAGCCGCGGTCCCGGCGGAGATACGCAGTATTTT.

The count of this clonotype is one. The V and J genes are TRBV15 and TRBJ1-5, with a possible D match to TRBD1 (6 bases). Germline V gene data show CDR1 as LNHNV and CDR2 as YYDKDF (reference sequence). The V end was cut by 6 bases, the J end by 1 base, with 16 bases between. CDR3 length: 16 amino acids. Here the CDR3 reads CATRRGTTGSNQPQHF. CDR3 sequence (DNA): TGTGCCACCAGGAGGGGGACAACGGGGAGCAATCAGCCCCAGCATTTT.

The chain is built from TRBV6-2 or TRBV6-3 and TRBJ2-1; D call uncertain. The CDR3 runs to 15 residues. V dropped 8 bases and J dropped 4 bases, with 18 bases sitting between them. Germline assignment: CDR1 MNHEY and CDR2 SVGEGT. DNA of the CDR3: TGTGCCAGCTTACTCCGCCCCACTAAGTACAATGAGCAGTTCTTC. This gives the protein CASLLRPTKYNEQFF.

The chain uses TRBV5-1 and TRBJ2-3, with D perhaps matching TRBD1 or TRBD2 (5 bases each). The CDR3 is 14 amino acids. Trimming removed 0 bases from V and 4 bases from J, with 9 bases in between. Germline V CDR1 and CDR2: SGHRS, YFSETQ. The DNA of the CDR3 is TGCGCCAGCAGCTTGGCGGGGCCTCCAGATACGCAGTATTTT. Translated, it gives CASSLAGPPDTQYF.

This chain connects TRBV4-3 to TRBJ1-6; D call uncertain. CDR3 length: 19 residues. Germline V gives CDR1 LGHNA, CDR2 YSLEER. V lost 1 base and J 0 bases, leaving 16 bases between the germline ends. In DNA, the CDR3 is TGCGCCAGCAGCCAAGTCGCCCTTACCCTCCGCTCCTATAATTCACCCCTCCACTTT. Protein: CASSQVALTLRSYNSPLHF.